The sequence of this T cell receptor (beta chain) was determined in a study of blood T cell repertoires in COVID-19. Study-level information: Nucleic acid was either cDNA or gDNA, and it came from T cells, B-cell-depleted T cells, or PBMCs.

Profiled with immunoSEQ multiplex PCR; TCRdb holds only in-frame clones, not every one. The table has approximately 230,000 clones, around 80% seen once. Participants were aged roughly 18 to 90 years, lived in around 22 US areas, and enrolled virtually. Participant-reported clinical history was the basis for cohort assignment. Two negative PCRs, clearance, or symptom resolution had been documented for recovered Cohort 3 donors. V was pared by 6 bases and J by 5 bases, with 19 bases between. The germline V gene has CDR1 SSHAT and CDR2 FNYEAQ (reference sequence). CDR3 length: 15 amino acids. The chain recombines TRBV7-7 with TRBJ2-5, with a tentative D call TRBD1 (5 bases). Source material: PBMCs or T cells enriched from blood (not recorded which). The TCR originated in a man aged 40-55 years who had recovered from COVID-19. The CDR3 region is CASRPFVSGLETQYF. DNA for the CDR3: TGTGCCAGCAGGCCCTTCGTTTCAGGGCTGGAGACCCAGTACTTC.